The clone carrying this T cell receptor beta chain has a handful of counts. The sample is drawn from a study of Graves' ophthalmopathy and Graves' hyperthyroidism. TCR beta CDR3 regions were amplified from RNA transcripts. Second-round multiplex PCR followed a first-round RT-PCR using HTBI primers. MiXCR, applied by TCRdb to the multiplex PCR reads, yields one record per CDR3 protein. The profile shows under 800,000 distinct CDR3 sequences, about 20% of them singletons. Pregnancy or lactation, uncontrolled infections and other autoimmune diseases were grounds for excluding patients. PBMCs were obtained from roughly 9.9 ml of fresh peripheral blood. V was clipped by 3 bases and J by 6 bases; unmatched bases: 11. Germline loops: CDR1 SGHRS, CDR2 YFSETQ. The CDR3 is 17 amino acids.

The sequencing sample was made of peripheral blood. The chain links TRBV5-1 to TRBJ2-2; 10 bases match TRBD1. This sequence was found in a woman between 18 and 29 years old with stable Graves' hyperthyroidism. Some clones in this sample may be carry-over from other donors' samples. The CDR3 sequence is CASSSPPGQGISGELFF. CDR3 nucleotide sequence: TGCGCCAGCAGCTCTCCGCCGGGACAGGGGATCTCCGGGGAGCTGTTTTTT.